One sample yielded the 26 T cell receptor beta chains listed below, sequenced in a study of T cell repertoires in cytomegalovirus infection. Using its own MiXCR run on the reads, TCRdb lists one record per CDR3 protein. There are about 450,000 distinct CDR3 sequences in the sample; roughly 30% occur only once, and roughly an eighth lies in the top ten. Source material: PBMCs. The source is a human donor in good health (CMV status not recorded). Some clones in this sample may be carry-over from other donors' samples.

V gene TRBV29-1 combines with J gene TRBJ2-1; TRBD1 or TRBD2 may be the D gene (6 bases each). Germline V gene data show CDR1 as SQVTM and CDR2 as ANQGSEA. V gave up 2 bases and J gave up 12 bases, with 23 bases separating them. This CDR3 has 15 residues. The DNA for the CDR3 is TGCAGCGTTGAAATAACCGGGGGCCCGGCAAGTGGGCAGTTCTTC. Its protein product is CSVEITGGPASGQFF.

The V gene is TRBV20-1, the J gene TRBJ1-6; 7 nucleotides align to TRBD1. Per germline, CDR1 DFQATT and CDR2 SNEGSKA (reference sequence). The V segment lost 5 bases and the J segment 9 bases; nucleotides outside the gene matches: 10. This CDR3 has 14 residues. The CDR3 bases are TGCAGTGCTCTCCAAGGTACAGGGGTTTCACCCCTCCACTTT. It encodes CSALQGTGVSPLHF.

In its sample, this clonotype was seen many times. The rearrangement uses TRBV7-2 and TRBJ2-5; a possible D gene is TRBD2 (6 bases). Trimming left V 3 bases short and J 1 base short, with 15 bases between. CDR1 and CDR2 from the germline V gene are SGHTA and FQGNSA. The CDR3 loop spans 16 amino acids. The CDR3 coding sequence is TGTGCCAGCAGCTTCATGGCCCGGAGGGCCCAAGAGACCCAGTACTTC. It is translated as CASSFMARRAQETQYF.

This clonotype was detected only a few times. DNA for the CDR3: TGTGCCAGCAGTTCACCCCGGGAACAGCCCTACACAGATACGCAGTATTTT. This gives the protein CASSSPREQPYTDTQYF. This sequence joins TRBV6-5 and TRBJ2-3; tentatively, D is TRBD2 (5 bases). Deletions cut 4 bases from V and 2 bases from J, with 19 bases between. Germline assignment: CDR1 MNHEY and CDR2 SVGAGI. The CDR3 contains 17 residues.

This clonotype was seen ten or more times. The J gene is TRBJ2-3, the V gene TRBV7-2, with D maybe TRBD2 (5 bases). Germline V gives CDR1 SGHTA, CDR2 FQGNSA. The CDR3 is made up of 15 amino acids. With 0 bases removed from V and 3 bases from J, the gap between germline ends came to 10 bases. The CDR3 is CASSLARTWTDTQYF. In nucleotides, the CDR3 is TGTGCCAGCAGCTTAGCGAGGACTTGGACAGATACGCAGTATTTT. Based on the CDR3 plus reference TRBV7-2 and TRBJ2-3, the full variable domain is GAGVSQSPSNKVTEKGKDVELRCDPISGHTALYWYRQSLGQGLEFLIYFQGNSAPDKSGLPSDRFSAERTGGSVSTLTIQRTQQEDSAVYLCASSLARTWTDTQYFGPGTRLTVL.

This chain joins TRBV19 and TRBJ2-7; no clear D gene. V lost 1 base, J lost 3 bases, and 10 bases lay in between. This CDR3 has 14 residues. Germline CDR1 reads LNHDA; CDR2 reads SQIVND (reference sequence). The CDR3 DNA follows: TGTGCCAGTAGTATAGCTCGGACCGACTACGAGCAGTACTTC. This encodes CASSIARTDYEQYF.

The table lists this clonotype with many counts. The chain employs TRBV7-6 and TRBJ2-3, with unresolved D. Per the germline V gene, CDR1 is SGHVS and CDR2 is FNYEAQ. The CDR3 spans 16 residues. With 1 base removed from V and 1 base from J, the gap between germline ends came to 12 bases. Here the CDR3 DNA reads TGTGCCAGCAGCTTAGGGGCTGGGTCCCGCACAGATACGCAGTATTTT. It translates to CASSLGAGSRTDTQYF.

This rearrangement joins TRBV6-5 to TRBJ2-5; D is undetermined. The germline CDR1 and CDR2 sequences are MNHEY and SVGAGI. CDR3 length: 14 amino acids. The V end was cut by 0 bases, the J end by 5 bases, with 10 bases between. This CDR3 reads CASSYSTGDETQYF. The CDR3 DNA reads as TGTGCCAGCAGTTACTCGACTGGGGATGAGACCCAGTACTTC.

This sequence joins TRBV30 and TRBJ2-2, with D unresolved. Germline CDR1 is GTSNPN and CDR2 is SVGIG (reference sequence). CDR3 length: 14 amino acids. Trimming took 1 base from V and 3 from J, leaving 9 bases between them. The CDR3 nucleotides read TGTGCCTGGAGTGCCCTAATTTACACCGGGGAGCTGTTTTTT. Amino acids: CAWSALIYTGELFF.

In its sample, this clonotype was seen a few times. The rearrangement links TRBV27 to TRBJ1-1; D gene ambiguous. Germline V gene data show CDR1 as MNHEY and CDR2 as SMNVEV (reference sequence). The CDR3 spans 13 residues. Trimming removed 6 bases at V and 0 bases at J, with 8 bases between. DNA for the CDR3: TGTGCCAGCAGACAATTAATGAACACTGAAGCTTTCTTT. It translates to CASRQLMNTEAFF.

The chain joins TRBV5-1 to TRBJ1-1; unclear D gene. The CDR3 consists of 15 residues. Trimming took off 0 bases at V and 1 base at J, with 10 bases between the two ends. From germline, CDR1 is SGHRS and CDR2 YFSETQ. The CDR3 here is CASSLDQFTNTEAFF. The CDR3 DNA reads as TGCGCCAGCAGCTTGGATCAGTTCACGAACACTGAAGCTTTCTTT.

The rearrangement joins TRBV19 to TRBJ1-4, with D unclear. The V end lost 1 base, the J end lost 8 bases, and 14 bases lay between the germline ends. The CDR3 totals 15 residues. From germline, CDR1 is LNHDA and CDR2 SQIVND (reference sequence). Written as DNA, the CDR3 is TGTGCCAGTAGTATAGCGGCGGCCGAGGCGGAAAAACTGTTTTTT. Translating it yields CASSIAAAEAEKLFF.

The chain uses TRBV19 and TRBJ1-2; D perhaps matches TRBD1 (6 bases). CDR3 length: 15 residues. V was cut by 6 bases and J by 1 base, with 15 bases left in between. Per the germline V gene, CDR1 is LNHDA and CDR2 is SQIVND (reference sequence). The CDR3 loop reads CASSRADSFNYGYTF. In DNA form, the CDR3 reads TGTGCCAGTAGCCGGGCGGACAGCTTTAACTATGGCTACACCTTC.

The chain joins TRBV12-3 or TRBV12-4 to TRBJ2-3; a possible D gene is TRBD2 (7 bases). V lost 6 bases and J 3 bases, leaving 19 bases between the germline ends. The CDR3 sequence is 16 residues long. The CDR3 DNA reads as TGTGCCAGCAGAGGGGGGGAGAATTCAAGGACAGATACGCAGTATTTT. Amino acids: CASRGGENSRTDTQYF.

The table lists this clonotype with many counts. J is TRBJ2-3 and V is TRBV4-2; no clear D. Looked up from germline, CDR1 is LGHNA and CDR2 is YNFKEQ. The CDR3 runs to 16 residues. Between the trimmed V and J ends, which lost 5 bases and 7 bases, there was a span of 22 bases. The CDR3 here is CASSDALAGILHTQYF. CDR3 bases: TGTGCCAGCAGCGATGCGCTTGCAGGTATTCTACATACGCAGTATTTT.

This clonotype was seen only a few times. The chain links TRBV6-1 to TRBJ1-1; D is perhaps TRBD1 (5 bases). CDR1 MNHNS and CDR2 SASEGT come from the germline V gene. This CDR3 is 13 amino acids long. Trimming pared 7 bases from V and 1 base from J, leaving 10 bases between. CDR3 DNA sequence: TGTGCCAGCAACCCAGGGCCGAACACTGAAGCTTTCTTT. It encodes CASNPGPNTEAFF.

In the case of this clonotype: One junction end disagrees with the germline gene, perhaps due to a read error. The V call is TRBV4-1, the J call TRBJ2-7; D call uncertain. Germline assignment: CDR1 MGHRA and CDR2 YSYEKL. CDR3 size: 15 residues. This CDR3 is CASSQDGEPSYEQSF. CDR3 sequence (DNA): TGCGCCAGCAGCCAGGACGGCGAACCCTCCTATGAGCAGTCCTTC.

The chain couples TRBV7-9 to TRBJ2-5; the match to TRBD2 covers 10 bases. Per germline, CDR1 SEHNR and CDR2 FQNEAQ (reference sequence). The junction had 7 bases not matched to a gene; V was cut back by 3 bases and J by 6 bases. This CDR3 comprises 15 residues. DNA for the CDR3: TGTGCCAGCAGCTTTATTAGCGGGGGGAACAAGACCCAGTACTTC. It translates to CASSFISGGNKTQYF. Supplemented by reference TRBV7-9 and TRBJ2-5, the full variable domain reads DTGVSQNPRHKITKRGQNVTFRCDPISEHNRLYWYRQTLGQGPEFLTYFQNEAQLEKSRLLSDRFSAERPKGSFSTLEIQRTEQGDSAMYLCASSFISGGNKTQYFGPGTRLLVL.

The chain uses TRBV28 and TRBJ2-7; 7 bases line up with TRBD1. The CDR3 has 15 residues. J gave up 5 bases and V 4 bases, and 11 bases lay outside the gene matches. The germline CDR1 and CDR2 sequences are MDHEN and SYDVKM. CDR3 region: CASSSEQGFQDEQYF. The CDR3 DNA reads as TGTGCCAGCAGTTCCGAACAGGGGTTTCAGGACGAGCAGTACTTC.

This clonotype was seen a few times. This chain uses TRBV4-1 with TRBJ1-2, with 9 bases identical to TRBD1. Looked up from germline, CDR1 is MGHRA and CDR2 is YSYEKL. The CDR3 extends over 14 amino acids. With V trimmed by 7 bases and J by 6 bases, 9 bases remained unmatched. The CDR3 bases are TGCGCCAGCACCCGCACCGGGACAGGGAATGGCTACACCTTC. Protein product: CASTRTGTGNGYTF.

V gene TRBV7-2 combines with J gene TRBJ2-7, with D perhaps assigned TRBD1 or TRBD2 (6 bases each). With 5 bases removed from V and 0 bases from J, the gap between germline ends came to 20 bases. CDR3 length: 17 residues. Germline V CDR1 and CDR2: SGHTA, FQGNSA. This chain's CDR3 is CASSPHGGGVSSYEQYF. For the CDR3, the DNA is TGTGCCAGCAGCCCCCACGGGGGCGGGGTTAGCTCCTACGAGCAGTACTTC.

The gene calls are TRBV10-3 and TRBJ2-3; no definite D call. The CDR3 has 12 residues. Trimming removed 4 bases at V and 7 bases at J, with 9 bases between. Germline values: CDR1 ENHRY, CDR2 SYGVKD. The CDR3 spells CAISAEGNTQYF. In DNA form, the CDR3 reads TGTGCCATCAGTGCCGAAGGCAATACGCAGTATTTT.

There are many counts of this clonotype. The junction departs from the called germline gene at one end, perhaps through a read error. This chain joins TRBV28 and TRBJ1-1, with D perhaps matching TRBD1 (5 bases). This CDR3 is 14 amino acids long. CDR1 and CDR2 (germline): MDHEN, SYDVKM. CDR3 sequence (DNA): TGTGCCACCAGTTATGGCGGGGGGAACACTGAAGCTTTCTTT. Its protein is CATSYGGGNTEAFF.

The genes are TRBV7-2 and TRBJ1-3, with a possible D match to TRBD1 (5 bases). The germline V gene has CDR1 SGHTA and CDR2 FQGNSA. The CDR3 consists of 14 residues. The V and J ends lost 9 bases and 0 bases respectively, with 12 bases between them. The CDR3 region has the DNA TGTGCCAGTGGGGGGGGTAACTCTGGAAACACCATATATTTT. As protein: CASGGGNSGNTIYF.

This clonotype appeared a few times. The rearrangement joins TRBV7-9 to TRBJ2-1; D remains unclear. Germline CDR1 and CDR2: SEHNR and FQNEAQ (reference sequence). The CDR3 consists of 11 residues. The V end was cut by 4 bases, the J end by 5 bases, with 3 bases between. The CDR3 protein is CASSSDNEQFF. In DNA, the CDR3 is TGTGCCAGCAGCTCAGACAATGAGCAGTTCTTC.

This clonotype was seen many times. The chain employs TRBV7-2 and TRBJ2-1, with TRBD2 matching 13 bases. The CDR3 consists of 18 residues. Germline V gene data show CDR1 as SGHTA and CDR2 as FQGNSA. The trim removed 1 base at V and 4 bases at J, leaving 7 bases unmatched. CDR3 nucleotide sequence: TGTGCCAGCAGCTTAGAACTAGCGGGGGGGCCACGGTACAATGAGCAGTTCTTC. Protein: CASSLELAGGPRYNEQFF.